This T cell receptor beta chain was sequenced for a study of T cells in Graves' hyperthyroidism and ophthalmopathy. Background on the study: Peripheral blood specimens were obtained at initial diagnosis, prior to any treatment.

The table lists this clonotype with many counts. RNA transcripts served as the template for amplifying TCR beta CDR3 regions. When the TCR CDR3 underwent first-round RT-PCR, the HTBI primer set was used. TCRdb reanalysed the multiplex PCR reads using MiXCR and keeps one entry per CDR3 protein. The repertoire holds under 250,000 distinct CDR3 sequences, over 20% seen once, with 35% to 40% in the top ten. The sample consisted of blood. The sequence was obtained from a woman between 40 and 50 years old with Graves' ophthalmopathy.

The CDR3, as DNA: TGTGCCAGCAGTTTATTGGGACATACCTCTGGGGCCAACGTCCTGACTTTC. Protein: CASSLLGHTSGANVLTF. The genes are TRBV27 and TRBJ2-6; the D gene is possibly TRBD1 (6 bases). V shed 1 base and J shed 0 bases, with 10 bases lying between them. Germline V gene sequence: CDR1 MNHEY, CDR2 SMNVEV (reference sequence). The CDR3 is made up of 17 amino acids. The complete variable domain, with remaining parts taken from reference TRBV27 and TRBJ2-6, reads EAQVTQNPRYLITVTGKKLTVTCSQNMNHEYMSWYRQDPGLGLRQIYYSMNVEVTDKGDVPEGYKVSRKEKRNFPLILESPSPNQTSLYFCASSLLGHTSGANVLTFGAGSRLTVL.